These T cell receptor beta chains were read from a single sample in a study of blood T cell repertoires in COVID-19. Assay used: immunoSEQ multiplex PCR; TCRdb lists only in-frame clones, some missing. Altogether a few hundred thousand clones are present, 65% to 85% being singletons, with the ten largest covering roughly 3.1%. Material: PBMCs or T cells enriched from blood (not recorded which). Receptor source: a man aged 45 to 65 who had recovered from COVID-19. Each CDR3 is given with its conserved first and last residue. Fields, in order: clone size, D gene, J gene, V gene, CDR3 DNA, CDR3 protein. A D gene is named only where the DNA matches it firmly. The size of a clone is reported for some rows only, either as once, few or many, or as a class for expanded clones.

abundance: .; d_gene: TRBD2; j_gene: TRBJ2-7; v_gene: TRBV11-3; CDR3nt: TGTGCCAGCAGCTTAGTGTCTAGCGGTACCTACGAGCAGTACTTC; CDR3aa: CASSLVSSGTYEQYF
abundance: .; d_gene: .; j_gene: TRBJ2-3; v_gene: TRBV19; CDR3nt: TGTGCCAGTAGTATATTCGGCGGGCGCACAGATACGCAGTATTTT; CDR3aa: CASSIFGGRTDTQYF
abundance: .; d_gene: .; j_gene: TRBJ1-2; v_gene: TRBV27; CDR3nt: TGTGCCAGCAGTTTAGGACAGTTGACTGGCTACACCTTC; CDR3aa: CASSLGQLTGYTF
abundance: .; d_gene: TRBD2; j_gene: TRBJ2-7; v_gene: TRBV7-2; CDR3nt: TGTGCCAGCAGCTTAGGAAGCGGGGGAGCCTACGAGCAGTACTTC; CDR3aa: CASSLGSGGAYEQYF
abundance: .; d_gene: TRBD1; j_gene: TRBJ2-1; v_gene: TRBV18; CDR3nt: TGTGCCAGCTACAGGGGGATCAATGAGCAGTTCTTC; CDR3aa: CASYRGINEQFF
abundance: .; d_gene: .; j_gene: TRBJ1-1; v_gene: TRBV5-1; CDR3nt: TGCGCCAGCGGTACAGGGTCTGGGGGTGAAGCTTTCTTT; CDR3aa: CASGTGSGGEAFF
abundance: .; d_gene: TRBD2; j_gene: TRBJ2-1; v_gene: TRBV5-1; CDR3nt: TGCGCCAGCATCACCACCGCGGGGGCGGGGGGAAATGAGCAGTTCTTC; CDR3aa: CASITTAGAGGNEQFF
abundance: .; d_gene: TRBD2; j_gene: TRBJ2-5; v_gene: TRBV19; CDR3nt: TGTGCCAGTACCCCGTCGGGGCGGGGGTACCAAGAGACCCAGTACTTC; CDR3aa: CASTPSGRGYQETQYF
abundance: .; d_gene: TRBD2; j_gene: TRBJ2-5; v_gene: TRBV7-6; CDR3nt: TGTGCCAGCAGCTTTGGACTAGCGGGATTAGAGACCCAGTACTTC; CDR3aa: CASSFGLAGLETQYF
abundance: .; d_gene: .; j_gene: TRBJ1-1; v_gene: TRBV19; CDR3nt: TGTGCCAGTAGTATAGATCCGGAGCGCGGTGAAGCTTTCTTT; CDR3aa: CASSIDPERGEAFF
abundance: .; d_gene: .; j_gene: TRBJ1-5; v_gene: TRBV30; CDR3nt: TGTGCCTGGAGTGTACCACAGGGTAACAATCAGCCCCAGCATTTT; CDR3aa: CAWSVPQGNNQPQHF
abundance: once; d_gene: TRBD2; j_gene: TRBJ2-1; v_gene: TRBV27; CDR3nt: TGTGCCAGCACCTCTGCGGGACTAGGCTACAATGAGCAGTTCTTC; CDR3aa: CASTSAGLGYNEQFF
abundance: .; d_gene: .; j_gene: TRBJ2-7; v_gene: TRBV4-1; CDR3nt: TGCGCCAGCAGCCAACCCCTAACAGGGTCCTACGAGCAGTACTTC; CDR3aa: CASSQPLTGSYEQYF
abundance: .; d_gene: .; j_gene: TRBJ1-2; v_gene: TRBV12-3/TRBV12-4; CDR3nt: TGTGCCAGCAGGGAGGACAGTCTGCGTGGCTACACCTTC; CDR3aa: CASREDSLRGYTF
abundance: many; d_gene: .; j_gene: TRBJ2-7; v_gene: TRBV10-1; CDR3nt: TGCGCCAGCAGTAGCTCGAGCTACGAGCAGTACTTC; CDR3aa: CASSSSSYEQYF
abundance: .; d_gene: .; j_gene: TRBJ1-6; v_gene: TRBV2; CDR3nt: TGTGCCAGCAGTGAAGCGGGACTACCCTATAATTCACCCCTCCACTTT; CDR3aa: CASSEAGLPYNSPLHF
abundance: few; d_gene: .; j_gene: TRBJ2-1; v_gene: TRBV19; CDR3nt: TGTGCCAGTAGTACCAAGACCCGTCCCCCTAGGTATGAGCAGTTCTTC; CDR3aa: CASSTKTRPPRYEQFF
abundance: few; d_gene: TRBD1; j_gene: TRBJ1-4; v_gene: TRBV28; CDR3nt: TGTGCCAGCAGTTTACGCCCCGGGACAGGAAATGAAAAACTGTTTTTT; CDR3aa: CASSLRPGTGNEKLFF
abundance: .; d_gene: .; j_gene: TRBJ1-2; v_gene: TRBV11-3; CDR3nt: TGTGCCAGCAGCTCCATTGACAGGATCCGATTCTATGGCTACACCTTC; CDR3aa: CASSSIDRIRFYGYTF
abundance: once; d_gene: TRBD2; j_gene: TRBJ2-7; v_gene: TRBV4-2; CDR3nt: TGTGCCAGCAGCCAAGGTCTAGCGGGAGTACGGCAGTACTTC; CDR3aa: CASSQGLAGVRQYF
abundance: .; d_gene: TRBD1; j_gene: TRBJ2-7; v_gene: TRBV18; CDR3nt: TGTGCCAGCTCACTCTCCGGGCCGGGACAGGGAGCGTACGAGCAGTACTTC; CDR3aa: CASSLSGPGQGAYEQYF
abundance: .; d_gene: .; j_gene: TRBJ1-2; v_gene: TRBV4-3; CDR3nt: TGCGCCAGCAGCCAAGTGAAGAGTAACTATGGCTACACCTTC; CDR3aa: CASSQVKSNYGYTF
abundance: once; d_gene: .; j_gene: TRBJ1-6; v_gene: TRBV7-9; CDR3nt: TGTGCCAGCAGCCCCCTAGAAGATTCACCCCTCCACTTT; CDR3aa: CASSPLEDSPLHF
abundance: .; d_gene: .; j_gene: TRBJ1-3; v_gene: TRBV7-3; CDR3nt: TGTGCCAGCAGCTTAGAAAGGGGCTCCTCAGTATATTTT; CDR3aa: CASSLERGSSVYF
abundance: .; d_gene: .; j_gene: TRBJ2-7; v_gene: TRBV12-5; CDR3nt: TGTGCTAGTGGTTTGGTCCGAGGAGCGGCCTCCTACGAGCAGTACTTC; CDR3aa: CASGLVRGAASYEQYF
abundance: .; d_gene: .; j_gene: TRBJ1-2; v_gene: TRBV7-9; CDR3nt: TGTGCCAGCAGCGGAAACCAGGGTAACTATGGCTACACCTTC; CDR3aa: CASSGNQGNYGYTF
abundance: .; d_gene: TRBD2; j_gene: TRBJ2-7; v_gene: TRBV20-1; CDR3nt: TGCAGTGCTAGTCCACTAGCGGGAGGGAAGGCGAGGTCCTACGAGCAGTACTTC; CDR3aa: CSASPLAGGKARSYEQYF
abundance: few; d_gene: TRBD1; j_gene: TRBJ2-2; v_gene: TRBV5-6; CDR3nt: TGTGCCAGCAGCTGGGGACAGGGGGCTGGGTCCACCGGGGAGCTGTTTTTT; CDR3aa: CASSWGQGAGSTGELFF
abundance: .; d_gene: .; j_gene: TRBJ1-1; v_gene: TRBV5-1; CDR3nt: TGCGCCAGCAGCTCAGCGACTGAAGCTTTCTTT; CDR3aa: CASSSATEAFF
abundance: .; d_gene: .; j_gene: TRBJ2-7; v_gene: TRBV14; CDR3nt: TGTGCCAGCTCCTTCCTCCCCTACGAGCAGTACTTC; CDR3aa: CASSFLPYEQYF
abundance: .; d_gene: .; j_gene: TRBJ2-2; v_gene: TRBV7-2; CDR3nt: TGTGCCAGCAGCTCTACAGACACCGGGGAGCTGTTTTTT; CDR3aa: CASSSTDTGELFF
abundance: .; d_gene: .; j_gene: TRBJ2-7; v_gene: TRBV10-1; CDR3nt: TGCGCCAGCAGTGAGTCGAAATTGGGCAGGGGTAGCTCCTACGAGCAGTACTTC; CDR3aa: CASSESKLGRGSSYEQYF
abundance: .; d_gene: TRBD1; j_gene: TRBJ2-2; v_gene: TRBV27; CDR3nt: TGTGCCAGCAGTTTCCAGGGGGCTGTTCGGGGCGGGGAGCTGTTTTTT; CDR3aa: CASSFQGAVRGGELFF
abundance: .; d_gene: .; j_gene: TRBJ2-7; v_gene: TRBV6-2/TRBV6-3; CDR3nt: TGTGCCAGCAGTTACCCCCTGGAGGAGCAGTACTTC; CDR3aa: CASSYPLEEQYF
abundance: .; d_gene: .; j_gene: TRBJ2-1; v_gene: TRBV12-3/TRBV12-4; CDR3nt: TGTGCCAGCAGTTTATGGGCGGGACGGGAGTTCTTC; CDR3aa: CASSLWAGREFF
abundance: few; d_gene: .; j_gene: TRBJ2-1; v_gene: TRBV25-1; CDR3nt: TGTGCCAGCACTCGCGGGATTTACAATGAGCAGTTCTTC; CDR3aa: CASTRGIYNEQFF
abundance: once; d_gene: .; j_gene: TRBJ2-1; v_gene: TRBV15; CDR3nt: TGTGCCACCAGCAGAGACGGCAATGAGCAGTTCTTC; CDR3aa: CATSRDGNEQFF
abundance: .; d_gene: .; j_gene: TRBJ2-3; v_gene: TRBV28; CDR3nt: TGTGCCAGCAGTTTACAGGGTTGGACAGATACGCAGTATTTT; CDR3aa: CASSLQGWTDTQYF
abundance: .; d_gene: TRBD1; j_gene: TRBJ1-1; v_gene: TRBV13; CDR3nt: TGTGCCAGCAGCCAGGACAGGGAGCATCGAGCTTTCTTT; CDR3aa: CASSQDREHRAFF
abundance: few; d_gene: .; j_gene: TRBJ2-1; v_gene: TRBV9; CDR3nt: TGTGCCAGCAGCCCCGGGAACCCCGACAATGAGCAGTTCTTC; CDR3aa: CASSPGNPDNEQFF
abundance: .; d_gene: .; j_gene: TRBJ1-6; v_gene: TRBV3-1/TRBV3-2; CDR3nt: TGTGCCAGTACGCAGGGCGAATCTCCCCTCCACTTT; CDR3aa: CASTQGESPLHF
abundance: .; d_gene: TRBD1; j_gene: TRBJ1-2; v_gene: TRBV28; CDR3nt: TGTGCCAGCAGTTCCCGAGACAGGGGCAGCTATGGCTACACCTTC; CDR3aa: CASSSRDRGSYGYTF
abundance: .; d_gene: TRBD2; j_gene: TRBJ2-1; v_gene: TRBV19; CDR3nt: TGTGCCAGTACTGTTAGCGGGAGGATCTATGAGCAGTTCTTC; CDR3aa: CASTVSGRIYEQFF
abundance: few; d_gene: .; j_gene: TRBJ1-1; v_gene: TRBV5-1; CDR3nt: TGCGCCAGCAGCTTGATGCCGGGCACTGAAGCTTTCTTT; CDR3aa: CASSLMPGTEAFF
abundance: .; d_gene: .; j_gene: TRBJ1-6; v_gene: TRBV5-1; CDR3nt: TGCGCCAGCAGGGGGGCGGAATCACCCCTCCACTTT; CDR3aa: CASRGAESPLHF
abundance: many; d_gene: .; j_gene: TRBJ1-2; v_gene: TRBV20-1; CDR3nt: TGCAGTGCTAGGGAGACAGCAGGAACCTTC; CDR3aa: CSARETAGTF